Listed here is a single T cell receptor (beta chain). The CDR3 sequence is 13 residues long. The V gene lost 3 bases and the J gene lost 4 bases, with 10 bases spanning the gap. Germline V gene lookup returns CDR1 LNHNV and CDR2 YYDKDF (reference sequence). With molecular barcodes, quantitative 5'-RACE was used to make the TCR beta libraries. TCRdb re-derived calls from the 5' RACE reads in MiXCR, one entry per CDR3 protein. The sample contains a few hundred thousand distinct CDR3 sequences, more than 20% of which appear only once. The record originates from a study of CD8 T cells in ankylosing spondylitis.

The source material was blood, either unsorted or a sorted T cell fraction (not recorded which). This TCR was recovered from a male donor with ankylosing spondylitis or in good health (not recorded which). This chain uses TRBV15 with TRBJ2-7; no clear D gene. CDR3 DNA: TGTGCCACCAGCAGTGCGACTCAGTACGAGCAGTACTTC. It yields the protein CATSSATQYEQYF.